This record concerns one TCR beta chain sequence. Its antigen is not identified. TCRdb's copy holds only in-frame clones and misses some; the assay was immunoSEQ multiplex PCR. The repertoire holds about 120,000 clones, with around 93% as singletons. The sample is drawn from a study of graft-versus-host responses after intestinal transplantation. In the study overall: Each recipient received anti-thymocyte globulin induction, then tacrolimus and steroids for about 3 years. Study conclusions and caveats: Within the allografts of patients who had graft-donor T cell macrochimerism, graft-versus-host to host-versus-graft clonal ratios were high. Recipient-marrow GvH clones were detected, some having first appeared in ileum or blood.

This CDR3 contains 15 residues. J was trimmed by 5 bases and V by 0 bases; bases with no gene match: 1. Germline CDR1 is MNHEY and CDR2 is SVGAGI. Sequences were derived from unstimulated CD8+ T cells sorted from spleen or lymph node cells, sampled before intestinal transplant. This sequence was found in a human donor who received an intestinal transplant. V usage is TRBV6-5 and J usage is TRBJ2-2; 9 bases are shared with TRBD2. The CDR3 spells CASSYSTSGTGELFF. The CDR3 region has the DNA TGTGCCAGCAGTTACTCGACTAGCGGAACCGGGGAGCTGTTTTTT.